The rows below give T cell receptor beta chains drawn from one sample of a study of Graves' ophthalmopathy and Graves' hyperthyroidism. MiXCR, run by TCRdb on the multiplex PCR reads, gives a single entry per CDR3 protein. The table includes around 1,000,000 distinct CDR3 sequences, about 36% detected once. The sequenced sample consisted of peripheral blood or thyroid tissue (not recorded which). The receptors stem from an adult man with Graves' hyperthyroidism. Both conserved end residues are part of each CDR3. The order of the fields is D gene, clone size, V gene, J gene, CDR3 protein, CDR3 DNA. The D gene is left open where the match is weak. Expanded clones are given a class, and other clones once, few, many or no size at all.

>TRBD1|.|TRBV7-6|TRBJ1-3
CASSPRRLRTGSFLAGNTIYF
TGTGCCAGCAGCCCCAGGCGTCTCAGGACAGGGTCCTTTTTAGCTGGAAACACCATATATTTT
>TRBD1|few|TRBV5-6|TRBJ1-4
CASSFQMTGGRPNEKLFF
TGTGCCAGCAGCTTCCAGATGACAGGGGGCCGACCTAATGAAAAACTGTTTTTT
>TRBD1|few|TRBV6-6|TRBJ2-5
CASRRGQGQQQETQYF
TGTGCCAGCAGGAGGGGACAGGGGCAACAACAAGAGACCCAGTACTTC
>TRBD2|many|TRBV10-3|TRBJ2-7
CAIRAGGSSYEQYF
TGTGCCATCAGGGCCGGGGGGAGCTCCTACGAGCAGTACTTC
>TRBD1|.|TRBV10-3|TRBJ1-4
CAISDVQAGQGNEKLFF
TGTGCCATCAGTGATGTACAGGCAGGACAGGGGAATGAAAAACTGTTTTTT
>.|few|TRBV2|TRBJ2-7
CASSERDTTYEQYF
TGTGCCAGCAGTGAGCGGGACACCACCTACGAGCAGTACTTC
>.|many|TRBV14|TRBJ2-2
CASRRKWTGELFF
TGTGCCAGCAGGCGTAAGTGGACCGGGGAGCTGTTTTTT
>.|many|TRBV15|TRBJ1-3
CATSRDHSDSGNTIYF
TGTGCCACCAGCAGAGATCATTCCGACTCTGGAAACACCATATATTTT
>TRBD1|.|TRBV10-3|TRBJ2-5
CAISEGTGGWETQYF
TGTGCCATCAGTGAAGGGACAGGGGGCTGGGAGACCCAGTACTTC
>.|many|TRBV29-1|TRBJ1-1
CSVARRPMNTEAFF
TGCAGCGTTGCCAGACGGCCTATGAACACTGAAGCTTTCTTT
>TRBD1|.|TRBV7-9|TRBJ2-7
CASSLAGTGHYGQYF
TGTGCCAGCAGCTTAGCCGGGACAGGGCACTACGGGCAGTACTTC
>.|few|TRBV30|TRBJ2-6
CAWRRAISGANVLTF
TGTGCCTGGAGAAGGGCTATCTCTGGGGCCAACGTCCTGACTTTC
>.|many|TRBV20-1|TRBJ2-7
CSARRWVWWDFEQYF
TGCAGTGCTAGGCGATGGGTGTGGTGGGACTTCGAGCAGTACTTC
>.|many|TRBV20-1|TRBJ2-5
CSAVQEGGHQETQYF
TGCAGTGCTGTACAGGAGGGAGGCCACCAAGAGACCCAGTACTTC
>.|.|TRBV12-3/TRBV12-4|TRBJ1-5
CASSPLLPQPQHF
TGTGCCAGCAGTCCACTTCTCCCCCAGCCCCAGCATTTT
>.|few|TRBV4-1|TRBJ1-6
CASSQEEANSPLHF
TGCGCCAGCAGCCAAGAAGAGGCTAATTCACCCCTCCACTTT
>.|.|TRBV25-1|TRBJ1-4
CASSGALGEKLFF
TGTGCCAGCTCGGGGGCGCTGGGGGAAAAACTGTTTTTT
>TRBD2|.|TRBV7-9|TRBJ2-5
CASSVWLAGSQETQYF
TGTGCCAGCAGCGTATGGCTAGCGGGGTCGCAAGAGACCCAGTACTTC
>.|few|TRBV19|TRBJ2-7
CATRSPGRVSYEQYF
TGTGCCACCCGATCCCCAGGCAGGGTGTCCTACGAGCAGTACTTC
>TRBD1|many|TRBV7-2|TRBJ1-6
CASSLVGQNNSPLHF
TGTGCCAGCAGCTTAGTGGGACAGAATAATTCACCCCTCCACTTT
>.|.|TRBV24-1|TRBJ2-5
CATSDRYRKETQYF
TGTGCCACCAGTGACCGATACAGAAAAGAGACCCAGTACTTC
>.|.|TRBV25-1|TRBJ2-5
CASSESSGIGIQETQYF
TGTGCCAGCAGTGAATCCTCCGGTATCGGTATCCAAGAGACCCAGTACTTC
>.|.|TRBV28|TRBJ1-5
CASSFRISNQPQHF
TGTGCCAGCAGTTTCAGGATTTCTAATCAGCCCCAGCATTTT
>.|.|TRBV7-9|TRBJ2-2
CARRAPNTGELFF
TGTGCCAGAAGGGCACCGAACACCGGGGAGCTGTTTTTT
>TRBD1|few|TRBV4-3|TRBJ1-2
CASSQFQGDGGYTF
TGCGCCAGCAGCCAATTTCAGGGGGATGGTGGCTACACCTTC
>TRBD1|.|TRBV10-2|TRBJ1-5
CASSERQGVLPQHF
TGCGCCAGCAGTGAGAGACAGGGGGTACTGCCCCAGCATTTT
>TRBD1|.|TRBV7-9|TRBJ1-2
CASSFNPQGFYGYTF
TGTGCCAGCAGCTTTAACCCACAGGGGTTCTATGGCTACACCTTC